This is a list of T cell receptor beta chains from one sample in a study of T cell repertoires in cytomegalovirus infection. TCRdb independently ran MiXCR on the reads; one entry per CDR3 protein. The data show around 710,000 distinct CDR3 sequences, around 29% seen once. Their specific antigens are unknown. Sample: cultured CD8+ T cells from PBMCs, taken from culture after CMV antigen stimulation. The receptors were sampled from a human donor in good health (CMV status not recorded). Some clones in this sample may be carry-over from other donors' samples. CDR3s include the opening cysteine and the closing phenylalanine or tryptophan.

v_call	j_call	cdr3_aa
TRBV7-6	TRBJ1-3	CASSSRHDLAISGNTIYF
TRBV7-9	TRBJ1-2	CASSLSGGVDGYTF
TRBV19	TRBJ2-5	CASSPGPEETQYF
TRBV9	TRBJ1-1	CASSAPTEAFF
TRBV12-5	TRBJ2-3	CASGLALADTQYF
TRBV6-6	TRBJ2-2	CASSLGQGAWTGELFF
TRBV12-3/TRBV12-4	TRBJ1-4	CASKNQGRGGEKLFF
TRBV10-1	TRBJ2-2	CASSESWGRELFF
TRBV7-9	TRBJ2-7	CASSLGAGTGGFEQYF
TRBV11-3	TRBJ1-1	CASSRGLGLSTEAFF
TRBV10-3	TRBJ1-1	CASLPPGTGVGEIRPTEAFF
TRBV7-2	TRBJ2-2	CASRSGPNTGELFF
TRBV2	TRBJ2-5	CASSEDYRETQYF
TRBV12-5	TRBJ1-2	CASGLGRGYHGYTF
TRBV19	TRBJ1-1	CASRDLTGADTEAFF
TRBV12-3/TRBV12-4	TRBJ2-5	CASSLGLGLAGAYQETQYF
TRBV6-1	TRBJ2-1	CASSLEMGSYNEQFF
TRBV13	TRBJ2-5	CASSLGRGFGETQYF
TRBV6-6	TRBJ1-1	CASSYPDGNTEAFF
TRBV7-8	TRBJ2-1	CASSLIHLEQFF
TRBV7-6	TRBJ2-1	CASSLGYLAGSNDYNEQFF
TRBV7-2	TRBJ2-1	CASSWGGAPYNEQFF
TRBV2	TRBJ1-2	CAILTDYGYTF
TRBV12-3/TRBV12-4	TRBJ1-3	CASRPGPFSGNTIYF
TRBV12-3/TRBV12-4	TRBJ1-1	CASSSSTANTEAFF
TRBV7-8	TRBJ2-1	CASSGFHMGKGDEQFF
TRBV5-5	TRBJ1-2	CASSLVALGGGPYGYTF